The clone carrying this T cell receptor beta chain was observed a handful of times. TCRdb's table, derived via immunoSEQ multiplex PCR, lists solely in-frame clones and lacks some. This table has roughly 150,000 clones, 82% appearing once. Living in about 25 US areas, the participants were between roughly 18 and 90 years of age. The sample belongs to a study of blood T cell repertoires in COVID-19. Looking at the study overall: T cells, B-cell-depleted T cells, or PBMCs provided the cDNA or gDNA that served as material.

V was shortened by 0 bases and J by 5 bases, with 13 bases between the two germline ends. The CDR3 has 15 amino acids. The sequence was collected from a man in his sixties who had recovered from COVID-19. The chain carries TRBV23-1 and TRBJ2-5; D is possibly TRBD2 (6 bases). TRBV23-1 is flagged as an ORF with uncertain function. The sequencing input was PBMCs or T cells enriched from blood (not recorded which). CDR3 bases: TGCGCCAGCAGTCAATCGGCTGGGGCGGGGGAGACCCAGTACTTC. Its translation: CASSQSAGAGETQYF.